This T cell receptor beta chain stems from a study of shared clonotypes between healthy human individuals. Germline CDR1 and CDR2: SGHVS and FQNEAQ. This CDR3 region has 14 residues. V was clipped by 6 bases and J by 2 bases, with 14 bases between them. Only in-frame clones appear in the TCRdb table, and some are missing; sequencing was by immunoSEQ multiplex PCR. Of about a million clones listed, 77% are singletons. This sequence joins TRBV7-8 and TRBJ2-7; D may be TRBD1 (5 bases). The TCR was taken from a man between 18 and 29 years old in good health. Some clones in this sample may be carry-over from other donors' samples. Sequenced input: memory CD4+ T cells from PBMCs. Subset specified: CD45RA-negative fraction. CDR3 DNA sequence: TGTGCCAGCAGGCGGACATTAACCGCCTACGAGCAGTACTTC. Translated, it gives CASRRTLTAYEQYF.